The source of this TCR beta chain is a study of early T cells in non-severe SARS-CoV-2 infection. Study-wide background: With bulk RNA from unsorted whole blood as input, sequencing yielded unpaired chains. General observations from the study: Lookups in VDJdb leaned toward anti-spike CD8 responses and missed private and CD4 specificities.

V was clipped by 0 bases and J by 5 bases; unmatched bases: 2. The length of the CDR3 is 14 residues. Germline V gene data show CDR1 as SGHTA and CDR2 as FQGNSA. This clonotype was detected ten times or more. The antigen remains undetermined. As part of library construction, unique molecular identifiers were attached to individual cDNA molecules. TCRdb called the 5' RACE reads again in MiXCR, with one record for every CDR3 protein. The table has approximately 56,000 distinct CDR3 sequences, over 8% seen once. Sequencing was done on a sample of whole blood. This TCR derives from an adult who was a healthcare worker with PCR-confirmed SARS-CoV-2 infection or an uninfected control (not recorded which). This chain connects TRBV7-2 to TRBJ2-3, with TRBD2 identical over 7 bases. CDR3 in DNA: TGTGCCAGCAGCTTAGCGGGAGGGGTAGATACGCAGTATTTT. It is translated as CASSLAGGVDTQYF.